This T cell receptor beta chain was recorded in a study of blood T cells in healthy people across ages. A sample-barcoded 5' primer and a J-beta primer mix were used in a second PCR of roughly 6 to 11 cycles. One entry per CDR3 protein results from TCRdb running MiXCR on the 5' RACE reads. The profile shows about 830,000 distinct CDR3 sequences, approximately 59% of them singletons. The V end was cut by 6 bases, the J end by 5 bases, with 17 bases between. CDR3 length equals 15 residues. CDR1 LGHNA and CDR2 YSLEER come from the germline V gene. This TCR derives from a young man in good health. The gene calls are TRBV4-3 and TRBJ2-1, with D possibly TRBD2 on 7 matching bases. The sequencing sample was made of blood. In nucleotides, the CDR3 is TGCGCCAGCAGGGGGCGGGGGCAGGAGGACAATGAGCAGTTCTTC. Encoded protein: CASRGRGQEDNEQFF.